Presented here are 21 T cell receptor beta chains from one specimen sequenced in a study of blood T cell repertoires in COVID-19. Libraries were prepared by immunoSEQ multiplex PCR; TCRdb keeps only in-frame clonotypes and omits some of them. The profile covers fewer than 350,000 clones, with around 84% appearing a single time and 2.5% to 3% taken by the ten largest. Sequences were obtained from PBMCs or T cells enriched from blood (not recorded which). These receptors originate from a woman aged 45-60 years who had recovered from COVID-19.

V is TRBV5-4 and J is TRBJ2-7; 8 bases are a match to TRBD2. In germline, CDR1 is SGHNT, CDR2 YYREEE (reference sequence). The CDR3 runs to 14 residues. Trimming at V came to 4 bases and at J to 6 bases, leaving 9 bases not matched to a gene. CDR3 loop: CASSEFSGRIEQYF. CDR3 DNA sequence: TGTGCCAGCAGCGAATTCAGCGGGAGAATCGAGCAGTACTTC.

V is TRBV6-2 or TRBV6-3 and J is TRBJ1-2; D unclear. The CDR3 spans 12 residues. V was cut by 4 bases and J by 7 bases, with 10 bases left in between. From germline, CDR1 is MNHEY and CDR2 SVGEGT. The CDR3 region has the DNA TGTGCCAGCAGTTCCCGGTCTCCTGGCTACACCTTC. Residues: CASSSRSPGYTF.

The chain joins TRBV5-3 to TRBJ1-3, with 7 nucleotides matching TRBD1. TRBV5-3 is an open reading frame whose function is uncertain. After removal of 5 bases from V and 0 bases from J, the junction contained 8 bases not matched to a gene. There are 16 residues in the CDR3. Here the CDR3 DNA reads TGTGCCAGAAGTCCGGACAGGCGTAACTCTGGAAACACCATATATTTT. This codes for CARSPDRRNSGNTIYF.

The chain employs TRBV4-3 and TRBJ2-3; no firm D call. Between the trimmed V and J ends, which lost 2 bases and 5 bases, there was a span of 8 bases. This CDR3 is built from 13 residues. Per germline, CDR1 LGHNA and CDR2 YSLEER. The CDR3: CASSQLGRDTQYF. The CDR3, as DNA: TGCGCCAGCAGCCAACTAGGAAGAGATACGCAGTATTTT.

The chain links TRBV5-1 to TRBJ2-7; 11 positions agree with TRBD1. CDR1 SGHRS and CDR2 YFSETQ come from the germline V gene. CDR3 length equals 15 residues. V lost 3 bases to trimming and J lost 3 bases; unmatched junction nucleotides: 5. CDR3 nucleotide sequence: TGCGCCAGCAGCTGGGGGGACAGGGGGTTCTACGAGCAGTACTTC. Translation: CASSWGDRGFYEQYF.

The genes are TRBV30 and TRBJ1-6; D not resolved. Germline V gives CDR1 GTSNPN, CDR2 SVGIG (reference sequence). CDR3 length equals 14 residues. V dropped 5 bases and J dropped 4 bases, with 12 bases sitting between them. The CDR3 loop is CAWRYSLYNSPLHF. The CDR3 coding sequence is TGTGCCTGGCGGTATAGCCTTTATAATTCACCCCTCCACTTT.

J is TRBJ2-5 and V is TRBV9, with 7 nucleotides matching TRBD2. The CDR3 contains 16 residues. Germline V lookup: CDR1 SGDLS, CDR2 YYNGEE. J was trimmed by 2 bases and V by 3 bases; bases with no gene match: 10. CDR3 in amino acids: CASSAGQRGTQETQYF. CDR3 DNA: TGTGCCAGCAGCGCCGGCCAGCGGGGTACACAAGAGACCCAGTACTTC.

The chain links TRBV3-1 (or the pseudogene TRBV3-2) to TRBJ2-1; 11 nucleotides align to TRBD2. The CDR3 contains 15 residues. In germline, CDR1 is LGHDT, CDR2 YNNKEL (reference sequence). With 0 bases clipped from V and 6 bases from J, the junction kept 1 base outside the gene matches. The CDR3, as DNA: TGTGCCAGCAGCCAAGATACTAGCGGGAGCAATGAGCAGTTCTTC. It encodes CASSQDTSGSNEQFF.

The count of this clone is one. The V and J genes are TRBV2 and TRBJ1-4; D uncertain. The V gene's germline CDR1 is SNHLY and CDR2 FYNNEI. The length of the CDR3 is 15 residues. V was trimmed by 6 bases and J by 0 bases, leaving 11 bases between them. In DNA, the CDR3 is TGTGCCAGCAGCCCCCGGGTTGCAACTAATGAAAAACTGTTTTTT. This translates into CASSPRVATNEKLFF.

V is TRBV7-2 and J is TRBJ2-7; 7 nucleotides align to TRBD1. Trimming at V came to 6 bases and at J to 7 bases, leaving 18 bases not matched to a gene. CDR3 length equals 16 residues. Germline assignment: CDR1 SGHTA and CDR2 FQGNSA. The CDR3 DNA reads as TGTGCCAGCAGTCAGGACCTGAACAGGGGAGCGGCGGAGCAGTACTTC. Amino acids: CASSQDLNRGAAEQYF.

The rearrangement joins TRBV19 to TRBJ2-4; 11 bases match TRBD2. The V and J ends lost 6 bases and 9 bases, in that order; junction bases with no gene match: 13. From germline, CDR1 is LNHDA and CDR2 SQIVND (reference sequence). The CDR3 spans 16 residues. As DNA, the CDR3 is TGTGCCAGTAGGATTAGCGGGAGGGCCTACTCCGGCATTCAGTACTTC. Translating it yields CASRISGRAYSGIQYF.

This clone appeared once. The chain links TRBV5-1 to TRBJ2-5; 8 bases align to TRBD1. Germline V gene sequence: CDR1 SGHRS, CDR2 YFSETQ. Trimming removed 4 bases from V and 5 bases from J; junction bases left unmatched: 10. This CDR3 spans 15 amino acids. CDR3 in amino acids: CASSTWTGKRETQYF. As DNA, the CDR3 is TGCGCCAGCAGCACCTGGACAGGGAAGAGGGAGACCCAGTACTTC.

The chain links TRBV3-1 (or the pseudogene TRBV3-2) to TRBJ1-5, with D unresolved. Trimming shortened V by 4 bases and J by 7 bases, and 17 bases separated the two germline ends. The CDR3 runs to 15 residues. CDR1 is LGHDT, CDR2 YNNKEL, per germline (reference sequence). CDR3 sequence (DNA): TGTGCCAGCAGCCCGAATCCCCAAGCCGTCCAGCCCCAGCATTTT. This encodes CASSPNPQAVQPQHF.

V and J are TRBV24-1 and TRBJ1-5; TRBD1 agrees at 8 bases. Germline values: CDR1 KGHDR, CDR2 SFDVKD. The CDR3 is 15 residues long. The ends lost 10 bases at V and 2 bases at J; junction bases unmatched: 9. This CDR3 is CATESTGAGNQPQHF. For the CDR3, the DNA is TGTGCCACAGAATCGACAGGGGCCGGCAATCAGCCCCAGCATTTT.

A few counts support this clone. The rearrangement uses TRBV20-1 and TRBJ1-4, with a tentative D call TRBD1 (6 bases). The ends were cut back, 3 bases at V and 8 bases at J, with 7 bases in the middle. The germline CDR1 and CDR2 sequences are DFQATT and SNEGSKA (reference sequence). The length of the CDR3 is 11 residues. CDR3 coding DNA: TGCAGTGCTAGTAGGGGGGAAAAACTGTTTTTT. This translates into CSASRGEKLFF.

The rearrangement joins TRBV2 to TRBJ1-6, with TRBD1 identical over 9 bases. The V gene's germline CDR1 is SNHLY and CDR2 FYNNEI. Trimming took 7 bases from V and 5 from J; bases not matched to a gene: 12. The CDR3 has 17 residues. The CDR3 protein is CASTPGTGNLNNSPLHF. The CDR3 DNA follows: TGTGCCAGCACACCCGGGACAGGGAACCTGAATAATTCACCCCTCCACTTT.

This clone was detected only once. The chain recombines TRBV28 with TRBJ2-7; D is unresolved. The CDR3 loop spans 11 amino acids. V lost 7 bases, J lost 2 bases, and 6 bases lay in between. Germline CDR1 MDHEN, CDR2 SYDVKM. CDR3 coding DNA: TGTGCCAGCACCACTCCCTACGAGCAGTACTTC. It codes for CASTTPYEQYF.

The V call is TRBV4-2, the J call TRBJ2-5; D might be TRBD1 (5 bases). Trimming cost V 0 bases and J 3 bases, with 8 bases left between them. Germline CDR1 and CDR2: LGHNA and YNFKEQ. There are 14 residues in the CDR3. CDR3 DNA sequence: TGTGCCAGCAGCCAAGATCTAGGGGAAGAGACCCAGTACTTC. Its protein product is CASSQDLGEETQYF.

The chain uses TRBV25-1 and TRBJ2-7, with 8 nucleotides matching TRBD1. The V gene's germline CDR1 is MGHDK and CDR2 SYGVNS. Germline trimming cut 5 bases from V and 0 bases from J; bases unmatched to any gene: 6. The CDR3 sequence is 15 residues long. The DNA for the CDR3 is TGTGCCAGCAGTAGCCCCGGGACAGGCTCCTACGAGCAGTACTTC. It specifies CASSSPGTGSYEQYF.

The table lists this clone with a few counts. The V gene is TRBV5-6, the J gene TRBJ1-2; a possible D gene is TRBD1 (6 bases). In germline, CDR1 is SGHDT, CDR2 YYEEEE. CDR3 size: 15 residues. Trimming left V 4 bases short and J 2 bases short, with 15 bases between. As DNA, the CDR3 is TGTGCCAGCAGCACCGCACGGACAGAGAACTATGGCTACACCTTC. It specifies CASSTARTENYGYTF.

V is TRBV6-5 and J is TRBJ1-5; D may be TRBD1 (5 bases). V gave up 7 bases and J gave up 6 bases, with 19 bases separating them. This CDR3 comprises 15 residues. CDR1 is MNHEY, CDR2 SVGAGI, per germline. CDR3 loop: CASTADRGGSQPQHF. Here the CDR3 DNA reads TGTGCCAGCACCGCGGACCGGGGGGGAAGTCAGCCCCAGCATTTT.